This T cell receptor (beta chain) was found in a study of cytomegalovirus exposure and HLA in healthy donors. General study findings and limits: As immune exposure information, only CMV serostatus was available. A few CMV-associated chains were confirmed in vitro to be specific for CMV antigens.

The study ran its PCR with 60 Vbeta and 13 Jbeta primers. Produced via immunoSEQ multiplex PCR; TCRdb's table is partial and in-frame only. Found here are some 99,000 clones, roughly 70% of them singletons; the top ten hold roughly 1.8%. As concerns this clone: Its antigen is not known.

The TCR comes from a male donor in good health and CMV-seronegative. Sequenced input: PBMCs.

The CDR3 sequence is CASRRYFAGGRETQYF. The CDR3 DNA follows: TGTGCCAGCAGGAGATACTTCGCGGGAGGGCGGGAGACCCAGTACTTC. The chain combines TRBV28 with TRBJ2-5; 9 positions agree with TRBD2. This CDR3 region has 16 residues. The trim removed 6 bases at V and 5 bases at J, leaving 13 bases unmatched. The V gene's germline CDR1 is MDHEN and CDR2 SYDVKM.